Listed here are 20 T cell receptor beta chains from one sample, sequenced in a study of blood T cell repertoires in COVID-19 (dated by TCRdb to 2018 to 2020). The library was built by means of the immunoSEQ multiplex PCR assay. TCRdb carries this immuneACCESS record with in-frame sequences only. Its versions omit some clonotypes, under half of them owing to an unresolved V gene in the studies checked, with the rest unexplained. The sample data list 150,000 to 200,000 clones, and about 76% of these were observed just once. Approximately 9% of the sample is held by the ten biggest clonotypes. The specimen was peripheral blood. Every receptor here comes from a woman aged 50 to 65 with active or convalescent COVID-19.

The CDR3 coding sequence is TGTGCCAGCAGCTTAGAAGGGGGCGCCCGGGAAGCTTTCTTT. Its translation is CASSLEGGAREAFF. This chain links TRBV7-9 with TRBJ1-1, with 7 bases fitting TRBD1. This CDR3 comprises 14 residues. The germline CDR1 and CDR2 sequences are SEHNR and FQNEAQ (reference sequence). Trimming at V came to 1 base and at J to 8 bases, leaving 7 bases not matched to a gene.

The chain uses TRBV28 and TRBJ1-6, with D tentatively TRBD1 (5 bases). The CDR3 runs to 15 residues. Germline V gene lookup returns CDR1 MDHEN and CDR2 SYDVKM. V shed 5 bases and J shed 11 bases, with 19 bases lying between them. The CDR3 sequence: CASSIYIDGGAPLHF. The DNA of the CDR3 is TGTGCCAGCAGTATTTATATAGACGGGGGAGCACCCCTCCACTTT. The full variable domain, completed using reference TRBV28 and TRBJ1-6, is DVKVTQSSRYLVKRTGEKVFLECVQDMDHENMFWYRQDPGLGLRLIYFSYDVKMKEKGDIPEGYSVSREKKERFSLILESASTNQTSMYLCASSIYIDGGAPLHFGNGTRLTVT.

This clone has more than one count but fewer than ten. The chain links TRBV7-8 to TRBJ2-7, with a possible D match to TRBD2 (6 bases). CDR1 SGHVS and CDR2 FQNEAQ come from the germline V gene. This CDR3 spans 15 amino acids. The ends were cut back, 1 base at V and 7 bases at J, with 17 bases in the middle. The CDR3 here is CASSLDPPLAREQYF. As DNA, the CDR3 is TGTGCCAGCAGCTTAGACCCCCCCCTAGCGAGGGAGCAGTACTTC. Drawing the rest from reference TRBV7-8 and TRBJ2-7, the complete variable domain is GAGVSQSPRYKVAKRGQDVALRCDPISGHVSLFWYQQALGQGPEFLTYFQNEAQLDKSGLPSDRFFAERPEGSVSTLKIQRTQQEDSAVYLCASSLDPPLAREQYFGPGTRLTVT.

This chain connects TRBV2 to TRBJ1-6; D remains unclear. The CDR3 spans 13 residues. V was clipped by 6 bases and J by 6 bases, with 9 bases between them. Germline V gene lookup returns CDR1 SNHLY and CDR2 FYNNEI. The CDR3 is CASSVIVNSPLHF. The CDR3 DNA sequence: TGTGCCAGCAGCGTTATCGTTAATTCACCCCTCCACTTT. Combining the CDR3 with reference TRBV2 and TRBJ1-6 gives the whole variable domain EPEVTQTPSHQVTQMGQEVILRCVPISNHLYFYWYRQILGQKVEFLVSFYNNEISEKSEIFDDQFSVERPDGSNFTLKIRSTKLEDSAMYFCASSVIVNSPLHFGNGTRLTVT.

V and J are TRBV3-1 (or the pseudogene TRBV3-2) and TRBJ2-3; 10 bases line up with TRBD2. V shed 3 bases and J 1 base; nucleotides not matched to a gene: 25. This CDR3 has 23 residues. Germline V CDR1 and CDR2: LGHDT, YNNKEL (reference sequence). Written as DNA, the CDR3 is TGTGCCAGCAGCCACCCGGAGGATGTGCTAGCGGGAGTGTCCGGCCCCTGCACAGATACGCAGTATTTT. It specifies CASSHPEDVLAGVSGPCTDTQYF.

The chain is built from TRBV7-9 and TRBJ1-4; TRBD1 agrees at 10 bases. Germline V gene data show CDR1 as SEHNR and CDR2 as FQNEAQ (reference sequence). This CDR3 has 14 residues. J was trimmed by 7 bases and V by 5 bases; bases with no gene match: 4. DNA of the CDR3: TGTGCCAGCAGCCCGTGGACAGGGGGTGAAAAACTGTTTTTT. It codes for CASSPWTGGEKLFF. The full variable domain, rest sourced from reference TRBV7-9 and TRBJ1-4, is DTGVSQNPRHKITKRGQNVTFRCDPISEHNRLYWYRQTLGQGPEFLTYFQNEAQLEKSRLLSDRFSAERPKGSFSTLEIQRTEQGDSAMYLCASSPWTGGEKLFFGSGTQLSVL.

This chain uses TRBV28 with TRBJ2-5; weak D call: TRBD2 (6 bases). CDR1 is MDHEN and CDR2 is SYDVKM in the germline V gene. Deletions cut 3 bases from V and 9 bases from J, with 11 bases between. The CDR3 is 12 amino acids. The CDR3 coding sequence is TGTGCCAGCAGTTTGACAGAGCGGGCCCAGTACTTC. This codes for CASSLTERAQYF.

V is TRBV6-2 or TRBV6-3 and J is TRBJ2-1, with a weak D call TRBD2 (5 bases). Germline CDR1 MNHEY, CDR2 SVGEGT. The CDR3 is 15 residues long. Trimming stripped 0 bases from V and 4 bases from J, with 10 bases between. CDR3: CASSYSYGLYNEQFF. The CDR3 region has the DNA TGTGCCAGCAGTTACTCGTACGGACTGTACAATGAGCAGTTCTTC.

The rearrangement joins TRBV7-7 to TRBJ2-2; maybe TRBD2 (5 bases). Trimming shortened V by 1 base and J by 7 bases, and 10 bases separated the two germline ends. The CDR3 is made up of 14 amino acids. Germline CDR1 and CDR2: SSHAT and FNYEAQ (reference sequence). The CDR3 here is CASSLEVGSGELFF. Written as DNA, the CDR3 is TGTGCCAGCAGCTTAGAGGTTGGGAGCGGGGAGCTGTTTTTT. The full variable domain, rest sourced from reference TRBV7-7 and TRBJ2-2, is GAGVSQSPRYKVTKRGQDVTLRCDPISSHATLYWYQQALGQGPEFLTYFNYEAQPDKSGLPSDRFSAERPEGSISTLTIQRTEQRDSAMYRCASSLEVGSGELFFGEGSRLTVL.

The gene calls are TRBV4-2 and TRBJ2-1; no clear D gene. Germline V gene sequence: CDR1 LGHNA, CDR2 YNFKEQ. The germline V and J ends were trimmed by 4 bases and 10 bases, with 14 bases remaining between them. The CDR3 loop spans 13 amino acids. The CDR3 here is CASSPTLAYEQFF. The CDR3 bases are TGTGCCAGCAGCCCAACCTTAGCATACGAGCAGTTCTTC.

The V call is TRBV5-1, the J call TRBJ1-1; 8 bases agree with TRBD1. The V and J ends lost 2 bases and 5 bases, in that order; junction bases with no gene match: 8. The CDR3 has 15 residues. The germline CDR1 and CDR2 sequences are SGHRS and YFSETQ. CDR3 in amino acids: CASSLAQGAKTEAFF. CDR3 DNA: TGCGCCAGCAGCTTAGCCCAGGGGGCAAAAACTGAAGCTTTCTTT.

The chain joins TRBV5-6 to TRBJ1-2; no clear D gene. There are 12 residues in the CDR3. V lost 0 bases, J lost 4 bases, and 4 bases lay in between. CDR1 is SGHDT and CDR2 is YYEEEE in the germline V gene. The CDR3 sequence is CASSLGVYGYTF. CDR3 bases: TGTGCCAGCAGCTTGGGCGTCTATGGCTACACCTTC.

This clone was recorded a few times. The chain is built from TRBV30 and TRBJ1-6; maybe TRBD1 (6 bases). Trimming removed 1 base at V and 8 bases at J, with 9 bases between. This CDR3 contains 13 residues. Germline V lookup: CDR1 GTSNPN, CDR2 SVGIG (reference sequence). CDR3 sequence reads: CAWSGQEDSPLHF. CDR3 nucleotides: TGTGCCTGGAGTGGACAGGAGGATTCACCCCTCCACTTT.

V and J are TRBV7-2 and TRBJ1-2; 7 bases map to TRBD1. CDR1 SGHTA and CDR2 FQGNSA come from the germline V gene. This CDR3 is 13 amino acids long. The ends lost 7 bases at V and 8 bases at J; junction bases unmatched: 10. CDR3 DNA sequence: TGTGCCAGCACCCCGGACAGGCTTTACGGCTACACCTTC. The encoded protein is CASTPDRLYGYTF.

The chain is built from TRBV19 and TRBJ1-3; 7 bases agree with TRBD1. Germline V gene sequence: CDR1 LNHDA, CDR2 SQIVND (reference sequence). Germline trimming cut 1 base from V and 0 bases from J; bases unmatched to any gene: 6. The CDR3 is made up of 17 amino acids. The CDR3: CASSIVAQGDSGNTIYF. The CDR3 nucleotides read TGTGCCAGTAGTATAGTGGCCCAGGGGGACTCTGGAAACACCATATATTTT.

The genes are TRBV5-1 and TRBJ2-1; the match to TRBD2 covers 10 bases. V gave up 4 bases and J gave up 2 bases; unmatched junction bases: 3. Germline CDR1 and CDR2: SGHRS and YFSETQ. The CDR3 runs 15 residues. The CDR3 region has the DNA TGCGCCAGCAGCCAAGGGACTAGCGCCTACAATGAGCAGTTCTTC. It is translated as CASSQGTSAYNEQFF.

The genes are TRBV4-1 and TRBJ1-3, with D unclear. The germline gives CDR1 MGHRA, CDR2 YSYEKL. V was trimmed by 0 bases and J by 4 bases, leaving 10 bases between them. The CDR3 is 15 residues long. The CDR3 bases are TGCGCCAGCAGCCAAGACCCACCAGTCGGAAACACCATATATTTT. Protein sequence: CASSQDPPVGNTIYF.

The rearrangement joins TRBV6-5 to TRBJ2-5, with D possibly being TRBD1 (5 bases). The CDR3 is 13 amino acids. V lost 7 bases and J lost 5, with 14 bases in between. Germline loops: CDR1 MNHEY, CDR2 SVGAGI. CDR3 sequence reads: CASTRQSGETQYF. Written as DNA, the CDR3 is TGTGCCAGCACCAGACAGTCTGGGGAGACCCAGTACTTC.

The CDR3: CASSLTSSPYSSYNEQFF. CDR3 bases: TGTGCCAGCAGTTTAACTTCGTCGCCTTATAGCTCCTACAATGAGCAGTTCTTC. The genes are TRBV27 and TRBJ2-1; D is ambiguous. Deletions cut 2 bases from V and 0 bases from J, with 17 bases between. Germline V gives CDR1 MNHEY, CDR2 SMNVEV (reference sequence). The CDR3 length is 18 residues.

This CDR3 reads CASSRVGPTEAFF. DNA of the CDR3: TGCGCCAGCAGTCGGGTGGGGCCCACTGAAGCTTTCTTT. The rearrangement uses TRBV23-1 and TRBJ1-1, with a weak D call TRBD1 (5 bases). TRBV23-1 is an open reading frame, and its role is uncertain. V was clipped by 4 bases and J by 4 bases, with 10 bases between them. The CDR3 runs 13 residues.